Listed here are 30 T cell receptor beta chains from one sample, sequenced in a study of T-cell memory formation after mild COVID-19. TCRdb independently ran MiXCR on the 5' RACE reads; one entry per CDR3 protein. The sample lists around 36,000 distinct CDR3 sequences, more than 9.5% occurring once. Sequenced material: PBMCs or a T cell subset sorted from them (not recorded which). These receptors were taken from a man younger than 35 who had mild COVID-19 (a few samples of this study predate the infection). Cell type and time point are not known.

This clonotype occurred many times. The chain combines TRBV6-1 with TRBJ2-7; 12 positions match TRBD1. CDR3 size: 15 residues. V was clipped by 5 bases and J by 4 bases; unmatched bases: 6. The germline CDR1 and CDR2 sequences are MNHNS and SASEGT. Written as DNA, the CDR3 is TGTGCCAGCAGTCTTAAGGGACAGGGGGCGTACGAGCAGTACGTC. Protein sequence: CASSLKGQGAYEQYV.

This clonotype was counted at least ten times. The chain recombines TRBV2 with TRBJ1-2, with D unclear. This CDR3 spans 14 amino acids. Germline-derived CDR1 and CDR2 are SNHLY and FYNNEI. Deletions cut 0 bases from V and 0 bases from J, with 5 bases between. The CDR3 reads CASSEAPANYGYTF. The CDR3 DNA reads as TGTGCCAGCAGTGAAGCCCCAGCTAACTATGGCTACACCTTC.

Ten or more counts support this clonotype. The gene calls are TRBV9 and TRBJ2-1; maybe TRBD1 (6 bases). Trimming cost V 0 bases and J 8 bases, with 12 bases left between them. Germline CDR1 reads SGDLS; CDR2 reads YYNGEE. There are 14 residues in the CDR3. CDR3 bases: TGTGCCAGCAGCGTAGCCCCAGGGGTGGATGAGCAGTTCTTC. Translation: CASSVAPGVDEQFF.

This clonotype was counted ten times or more. The chain has TRBV20-1 and TRBJ2-7; D may correspond to TRBD1 or TRBD2 (5 bases each). Trimming stripped 2 bases from V and 7 bases from J, with 21 bases between. Germline CDR1 is DFQATT and CDR2 is SNEGSKA (reference sequence). The CDR3 is 15 residues long. DNA of the CDR3: TGCAGTGCTAGACCCGCAAGGGGAGACTTGTGGGAGCAGTACTTC. As protein: CSARPARGDLWEQYF.

This chain links TRBV6-5 with TRBJ1-1, with 9 nucleotides matching TRBD1. The CDR3 runs 15 residues. The germline V gene has CDR1 MNHEY and CDR2 SVGAGI. Losses at the gene ends were 6 bases for V and 6 bases for J; bases not matched to a gene: 11. DNA for the CDR3: TGTGCCAGCAGGGGCCCCGGGACAGGGACCGCTGAAGCTTTCTTT. This translates into CASRGPGTGTAEAFF.

This clonotype was recorded many times. This chain uses TRBV5-1 with TRBJ1-6, with D tentatively TRBD1 (6 bases). Germline loops: CDR1 SGHRS, CDR2 YFSETQ. The CDR3 covers 13 residues. Trimming shortened V by 3 bases and J by 7 bases, and 8 bases separated the two germline ends. This chain's CDR3 is CASSSQGNSPLHF. CDR3 DNA: TGCGCCAGCAGCTCTCAGGGGAATTCACCCCTCCACTTT. The full variable domain, in which reference TRBV5-1 and TRBJ1-6 provide the parts outside the CDR3, is KAGVTQTPRYLIKTRGQQVTLSCSPISGHRSVSWYQQTPGQGLQFLFEYFSETQRNKGNFPGRFSGRQFSNSRSEMNVSTLELGDSALYLCASSSQGNSPLHFGNGTRLTVT.

This clonotype was counted ten times or more. The chain joins TRBV5-1 to TRBJ2-7, with unresolved D. This CDR3 is built from 16 residues. Germline CDR1 reads SGHRS; CDR2 reads YFSETQ. Between the trimmed V and J ends, which lost 1 base and 2 bases, there was a span of 16 bases. The CDR3 nucleotides are TGCGCCAGCAGCTTGTCGTCATTCGGCGAAGCCTACGAGCAGTACGTC. Amino acid sequence: CASSLSSFGEAYEQYV.

This clonotype has a count of ten or more. The chain recombines TRBV9 with TRBJ2-3; no definite D call. V was clipped by 4 bases and J by 3 bases, with 15 bases between them. CDR3 length equals 15 residues. Germline CDR1 is SGDLS and CDR2 is YYNGEE. In DNA, the CDR3 is TGTGCCAGCAGCCTTTACGGACCCACGACAGATACGCAGTATTTT. Amino acids: CASSLYGPTTDTQYF.

This clonotype was observed a handful of times. The chain carries TRBV9 and TRBJ2-2; D is uncertain. There are 14 residues in the CDR3. Trimming left V 0 bases short and J 0 bases short, with 3 bases between. The germline gives CDR1 SGDLS, CDR2 YYNGEE. The CDR3 DNA follows: TGTGCCAGCAGCGTAGGCACGAACACCGGGGAGCTGTTTTTT. This encodes CASSVGTNTGELFF.

The chain combines TRBV10-3 with TRBJ2-7; no clear D. This CDR3 spans 15 amino acids. The germline gives CDR1 ENHRY, CDR2 SYGVKD. Trimming left V 4 bases short and J 0 bases short, with 13 bases between. Here the CDR3 reads CAISVGARSSYEQYV. In nucleotides, the CDR3 is TGTGCCATCAGTGTAGGCGCGAGGAGCTCCTACGAGCAGTACGTC.

The chain couples TRBV24-1 to TRBJ2-2, with 8 bases fitting TRBD1. The CDR3 is 15 amino acids. CDR1 and CDR2 from the germline V gene are KGHDR and SFDVKD. Trimming took 3 bases from V and 6 from J; bases not matched to a gene: 5. This CDR3 reads CATSDPGGAAGELFF. The CDR3 bases are TGTGCCACCAGTGATCCAGGGGGCGCCGCCGGGGAGCTGTTTTTT.

Many counts were recorded for this clonotype. The V call is TRBV9, the J call TRBJ2-3; D may correspond to TRBD1 or TRBD2 (6 bases each). V shed 4 bases and J shed 5 bases, with 20 bases lying between them. Germline V gene sequence: CDR1 SGDLS, CDR2 YYNGEE. The CDR3 is 16 amino acids. This CDR3 is CASSPRGPREGDTQYF. In DNA form, the CDR3 reads TGTGCCAGCAGCCCCCGGGGGCCAAGGGAAGGAGATACGCAGTATTTT.

In this sample, this clonotype turned up a few times. The J gene is TRBJ2-1, the V gene TRBV7-7; maybe TRBD2 (6 bases). This CDR3 has 15 amino acids. Germline-derived CDR1 and CDR2 are SSHAT and FNYEAQ (reference sequence). The ends were cut back, 3 bases at V and 6 bases at J, with 15 bases in the middle. CDR3 in amino acids: CASSFGGVFGNEQFF. In DNA form, the CDR3 reads TGTGCCAGCAGCTTTGGCGGGGTATTTGGCAATGAGCAGTTCTTC.

Ten or more counts support this clonotype. The chain uses TRBV7-2 and TRBJ2-3; D gene unclear. Trimming took off 4 bases at V and 1 base at J, with 3 bases between the two ends. Germline V gene lookup returns CDR1 SGHTA and CDR2 FQGNSA. This CDR3 has 12 amino acids. The CDR3: CASSSGTDTQYF. CDR3 nucleotides: TGTGCCAGCAGCTCAGGCACAGATACGCAGTATTTT.

The chain uses TRBV29-1 and TRBJ2-2; D tentatively reads TRBD1 or TRBD2 (5 bases each). Trimming stripped 6 bases from V and 3 bases from J, with 20 bases between. Germline assignment: CDR1 SQVTM and CDR2 ANQGSEA. The CDR3 covers 16 residues. CDR3 sequence reads: CSVRSGAGWDTGELFF. The CDR3 nucleotides are TGCAGCGTCCGTTCCGGGGCAGGTTGGGACACCGGGGAGCTGTTTTTT.

This clonotype was detected many times. This CDR3 reads CASSQVGGGAKQYF. CDR3 nucleotides: TGCGCCAGCAGCCAAGTCGGAGGGGGCGCGAAGCAGTACTTC. The rearrangement joins TRBV4-3 to TRBJ2-7; D is possibly TRBD1 (7 bases). The CDR3 is 14 amino acids. The germline gives CDR1 LGHNA, CDR2 YSLEER. The V end was cut by 1 base, the J end by 8 bases, with 15 bases between.

The genes are TRBV5-1 and TRBJ1-1; TRBD1 matches at 10 bases. The trim removed 3 bases at V and 6 bases at J, leaving 14 bases unmatched. The CDR3 covers 17 residues. Germline values: CDR1 SGHRS, CDR2 YFSETQ. The CDR3 DNA reads as TGCGCCAGCAGCTCGGACAGGGGGGCGCGAAAAAGGGCTGAAGCTTTCTTT. It specifies CASSSDRGARKRAEAFF.

This clonotype showed up many times. This chain uses TRBV7-8 with TRBJ2-7; D unresolved. The length of the CDR3 is 12 residues. Germline CDR1 SGHVS, CDR2 FQNEAQ. Trimming took off 2 bases at V and 2 bases at J, with 4 bases between the two ends. CDR3 in amino acids: CASSLPPYEQYF. For the CDR3, the DNA is TGTGCCAGCAGCTTACCACCCTACGAGCAGTACTTC.

This clonotype was seen ten or more times. This sequence joins TRBV4-3 and TRBJ1-2; possible D gene TRBD1, 6 bases. Trimming cost V 4 bases and J 8 bases, with 29 bases left between them. The CDR3 is 18 residues long. CDR1 and CDR2 from the germline V gene are LGHNA and YSLEER. The CDR3 region has the DNA TGCGCCAGCAGCCGTATGAATTCCCGGGACACACCATCCTGGGGCTACACCTTC. It codes for CASSRMNSRDTPSWGYTF.

This clonotype was counted ten times or more. The chain carries TRBV5-5 and TRBJ1-3; no definite D call. The CDR3 is 13 residues long. Trimming shortened V by 4 bases and J by 3 bases, and 8 bases separated the two germline ends. Germline V gene sequence: CDR1 SGHKS, CDR2 YYEKEE (reference sequence). The CDR3 reads CASSLPGGNTIYF. The CDR3 DNA reads as TGTGCCAGCAGCCTACCCGGTGGAAACACCATATATTTT. Filled out from reference TRBV5-5 and TRBJ1-3, the complete variable domain reads DAGVTQSPTHLIKTRGQQVTLRCSPISGHKSVSWYQQVLGQGPQFIFQYYEKEERGRGNFPDRFSARQFPNYSSELNVNALLLGDSALYLCASSLPGGNTIYFGEGSWLTVV.

This clonotype showed up many times. The CDR3: CASSPESPAETQYF. The CDR3 DNA reads as TGCGCCAGCAGTCCAGAATCTCCGGCAGAGACCCAGTACTTC. J is TRBJ2-5 and V is TRBV10-1; D gene uncertain. Trimming took off 5 bases at V and 4 bases at J, with 14 bases between the two ends. Germline V lookup: CDR1 WNHNN, CDR2 SYGVQD (reference sequence). The CDR3 consists of 14 residues.

The chain has TRBV11-2 and TRBJ2-2, with D perhaps given as TRBD1 or TRBD2 (5 bases each). The CDR3 length is 16 residues. The V gene's germline CDR1 is SGHAT and CDR2 FQNNGV. Trimming pared 6 bases from V and 0 bases from J, leaving 14 bases between. The CDR3 is CASSYYGATNTGELFF. In nucleotides, the CDR3 is TGTGCCAGCAGTTATTACGGGGCAACGAACACCGGGGAGCTGTTTTTT.

This clonotype has a count of ten or more. The V and J genes are TRBV4-3 and TRBJ1-2; 8 nucleotides agree with TRBD1. CDR1 LGHNA and CDR2 YSLEER come from the germline V gene. This CDR3 contains 12 residues. The V segment lost 3 bases and the J segment 11 bases; nucleotides outside the gene matches: 5. The CDR3 sequence: CASSHRQGWYTF. CDR3 nucleotide sequence: TGCGCCAGCAGCCATCGACAGGGGTGGTACACCTTC.

In this sample, this clonotype turned up many times. This chain uses TRBV12-3 or TRBV12-4 with TRBJ1-2; D is unclear. The CDR3 consists of 13 residues. V gave up 0 bases and J gave up 4 bases, with 6 bases separating them. The CDR3 protein is CASSLAQGYGYTF. Written as DNA, the CDR3 is TGTGCCAGCAGTTTAGCGCAAGGCTATGGCTACACCTTC.

Details on this clonotype: A read error is possible here, since a much larger clone lies one base away. The missing conserved phenylalanine or tryptophan at the end of this CDR3 makes a read error likely. The DNA is omitted, as the CDR3 cannot be located on it reliably, and the CDR3 follows TCRdb's listing. The CDR3 reads CASPGPQETQYL. The V and J genes are TRBV21-1 and TRBJ2-5; the table gives TRBD1 as D, unverified against the DNA. TRBV21-1 is labeled a pseudogene. 12 amino acids form the CDR3, both terminal residues included.

Many counts were recorded for this clonotype. The V gene is TRBV6-5, the J gene TRBJ1-2; weak D call: TRBD1 (6 bases). V dropped 6 bases and J dropped 6 bases, with 14 bases sitting between them. The CDR3 is 13 amino acids. In germline, CDR1 is MNHEY, CDR2 SVGAGI. CDR3 sequence (DNA): TGTGCCAGCAGAGAATCGGGGGGGCATGGCTACACCTTC. This codes for CASRESGGHGYTF.

This clonotype was counted at least ten times. The V call is TRBV7-2, the J call TRBJ2-7, with 9 bases lining up with TRBD1. Germline-derived CDR1 and CDR2 are SGHTA and FQGNSA. V lost 4 bases and J lost 5; bases outside the gene matches: 3. The CDR3 is 13 residues long. CDR3 protein: CASSSRTGDEQYF. Here the CDR3 DNA reads TGTGCCAGCAGCTCCCGGACAGGGGACGAGCAGTACTTC.

There are many counts of this clonotype. This CDR3 is CSADTPLYNEQFF. CDR3 coding DNA: TGCAGTGCCGACACACCCCTTTACAATGAGCAGTTCTTC. The chain combines TRBV20-1 with TRBJ2-1; D gene uncertain. The CDR3 length is 13 residues. V lost 6 bases and J 4 bases, leaving 13 bases between the germline ends. The germline V gene encodes CDR1 DFQATT and CDR2 SNEGSKA (reference sequence).

In its sample, this clonotype was seen many times. CDR3: CASSQNPSGTYNEQFF. The CDR3 nucleotides are TGCGCCAGCAGCCAGAACCCTAGCGGGACTTACAATGAGCAGTTCTTC. V is TRBV4-3 and J is TRBJ2-1; 9 bases map to TRBD2. The germline V gene has CDR1 LGHNA and CDR2 YSLEER. This CDR3 region has 16 residues. With 3 bases clipped from V and 4 bases from J, the junction kept 7 bases outside the gene matches.

This clonotype was recorded many times. J is TRBJ2-3 and V is TRBV7-3; 10 nucleotides line up with TRBD2. V lost 3 bases and J lost 12; bases outside the gene matches: 3. Germline CDR1 reads SGHTA; CDR2 reads FQGTGA. This CDR3 has 12 residues. The CDR3 region is CASSLLAGEQYF. The CDR3 nucleotides read TGTGCCAGCAGCTTGCTAGCGGGGGAACAGTATTTT.